The 3 T cell receptor beta chains below were found in one sample sequenced in a study of molecular identifiers for immune sequencing clone quantification. TCRdb re-called the PCR reads through MiXCR, storing one row per CDR3 protein. In the table there are over 550,000 distinct CDR3 sequences, roughly 27% of which are singletons. The specimen sequenced was naive CD8+ T cells from blood, with Jurkat cell RNA spiked in. Subset described: FACS-sorted CD8+CD4-CCR7+CD45RA+ naive T cells. The receptors were gathered from a human donor in good health. Some libraries in this study had Jurkat cell RNA spiked in.

The table lists this clonotype with many counts. V gene TRBV5-1 combines with J gene TRBJ1-1; D remains ambiguous. The CDR3 loop spans 14 amino acids. The germline gives CDR1 SGHRS, CDR2 YFSETQ. The V and J ends lost 0 bases and 2 bases respectively, with 8 bases between them. CDR3 nucleotides: TGCGCCAGCAGCTTGGTATACAGAAACACTGAAGCTTTCTTT. This codes for CASSLVYRNTEAFF.

The chain is built from TRBV15 and TRBJ2-1, with 11 nucleotides matching TRBD1. CDR3 length: 17 residues. The ends lost 2 bases at V and 7 bases at J; junction bases unmatched: 10. CDR1 is LNHNV, CDR2 YYDKDF, per germline (reference sequence). The CDR3 nucleotides are TGTGCCACCAGCAGAACTCCGGACAGGGGGCTAGAAAATGAGCAGTTCTTC. Translating gives CATSRTPDRGLENEQFF.

This clonotype came up many times. The J gene is TRBJ2-1, the V gene TRBV29-1, with D perhaps TRBD1 (5 bases). From germline, CDR1 is SQVTM and CDR2 ANQGSEA. V was pared by 6 bases and J by 1 base, with 7 bases between. The CDR3 spans 12 residues. The CDR3 sequence: CSVRVSYNEQFF. The CDR3 DNA reads as TGCAGCGTCAGGGTATCCTACAATGAGCAGTTCTTC.